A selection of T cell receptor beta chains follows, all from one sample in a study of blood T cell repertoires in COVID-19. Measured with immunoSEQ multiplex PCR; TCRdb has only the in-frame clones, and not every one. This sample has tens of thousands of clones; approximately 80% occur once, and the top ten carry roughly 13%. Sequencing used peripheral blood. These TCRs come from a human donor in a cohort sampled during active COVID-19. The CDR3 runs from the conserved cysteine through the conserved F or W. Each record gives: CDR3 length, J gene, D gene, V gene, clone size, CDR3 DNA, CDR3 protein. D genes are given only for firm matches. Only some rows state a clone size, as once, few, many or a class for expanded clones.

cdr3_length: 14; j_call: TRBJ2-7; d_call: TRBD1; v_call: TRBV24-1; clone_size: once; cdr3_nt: TGTGCCACTACCCGGGACAGGGTACTCTACGAGCAGTACTTC; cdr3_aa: CATTRDRVLYEQYF
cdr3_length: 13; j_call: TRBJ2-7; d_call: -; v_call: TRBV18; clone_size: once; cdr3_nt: TGTGCCAGCTCACCGGGACTGGGCAAGGAGCAGTACTTC; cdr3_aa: CASSPGLGKEQYF
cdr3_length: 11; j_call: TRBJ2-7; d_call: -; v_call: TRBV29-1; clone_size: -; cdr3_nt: TGCAGCTCTAGGACAGACTACGAGCAGTACTTC; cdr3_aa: CSSRTDYEQYF
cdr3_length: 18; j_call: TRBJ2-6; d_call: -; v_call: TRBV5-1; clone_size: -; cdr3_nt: TGCGCCAGCAGCTTAGTCCCAGGGGAGGGAACTGGGGCCAACGTCCTGACTTTC; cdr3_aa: CASSLVPGEGTGANVLTF
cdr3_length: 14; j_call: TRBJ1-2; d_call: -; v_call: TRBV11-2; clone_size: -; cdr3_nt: TGTGCCAGCAGCTTAGCGGTCTGGAGTCGGGGCTACACCTTC; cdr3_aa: CASSLAVWSRGYTF
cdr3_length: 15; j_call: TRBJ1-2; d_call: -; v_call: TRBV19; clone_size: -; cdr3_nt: TGTGCCAGTAGTATCCCAGGGGCGGCTCAATATCGCTACACCTTC; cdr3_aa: CASSIPGAAQYRYTF
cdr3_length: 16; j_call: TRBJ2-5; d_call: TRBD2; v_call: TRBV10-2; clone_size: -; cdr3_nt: TGCGCCAGCAGTGACCCCTCGACTAGCGGGGAAGAGACCCAGTACTTC; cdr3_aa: CASSDPSTSGEETQYF
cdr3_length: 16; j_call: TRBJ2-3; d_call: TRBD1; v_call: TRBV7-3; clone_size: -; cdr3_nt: TGTGCCAGCAGCTTGGGGACAGGGCTAGCGACAGATACGCAGTATTTT; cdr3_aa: CASSLGTGLATDTQYF
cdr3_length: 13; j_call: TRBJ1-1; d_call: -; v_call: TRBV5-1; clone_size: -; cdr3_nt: TGCGCCAGCAGCTCCCCCTCAGGGTCTGAAGCTTTCTTT; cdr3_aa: CASSSPSGSEAFF
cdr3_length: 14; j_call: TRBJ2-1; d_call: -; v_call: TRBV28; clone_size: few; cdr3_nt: TGTGCCAGCAGCCGAACACAATTAGCTCATGAGCAGTTCTTC; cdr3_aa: CASSRTQLAHEQFF
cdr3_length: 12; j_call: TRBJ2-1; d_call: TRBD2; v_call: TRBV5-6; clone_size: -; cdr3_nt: TGTGCCGCGGGGATAGCGGGGGAGGAGCAGTTCTTC; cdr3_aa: CAAGIAGEEQFF
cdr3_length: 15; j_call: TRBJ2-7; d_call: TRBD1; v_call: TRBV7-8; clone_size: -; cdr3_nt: TGTGCCAGCAGCCCAACAGAGGGACAGGGACAAGGACAGTACTTC; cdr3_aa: CASSPTEGQGQGQYF
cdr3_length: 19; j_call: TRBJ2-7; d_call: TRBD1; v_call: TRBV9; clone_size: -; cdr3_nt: TGTGCCAGCAGCGTTTCTTCCGGGACAGGGACATTTAGCTCCTACGAGCAGTACTTC; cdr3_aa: CASSVSSGTGTFSSYEQYF
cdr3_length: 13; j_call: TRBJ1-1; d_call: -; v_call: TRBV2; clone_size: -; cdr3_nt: TGTGCCAGCAACCTAAATTGGAACACTGAAGCTTTCTTT; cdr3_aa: CASNLNWNTEAFF
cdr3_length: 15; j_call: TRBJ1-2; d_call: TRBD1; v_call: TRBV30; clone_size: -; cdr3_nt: TGTGCCTGGAGTTCCGGAGGGGGCCCCTCCTATGGCTACACCTTC; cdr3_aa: CAWSSGGGPSYGYTF
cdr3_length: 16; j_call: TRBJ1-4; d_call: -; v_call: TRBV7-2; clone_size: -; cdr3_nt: TGTGCCAGCAGCTTAGGGTGGCAGGGGAAAAATGAAAAACTGTTTTTT; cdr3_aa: CASSLGWQGKNEKLFF
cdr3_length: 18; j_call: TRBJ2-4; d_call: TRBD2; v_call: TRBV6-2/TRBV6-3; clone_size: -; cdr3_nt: TGTGCCAGCAGTACCGGGACTAGCGGGGCAAGAGCCAAAAACATTCAGTACTTC; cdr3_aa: CASSTGTSGARAKNIQYF
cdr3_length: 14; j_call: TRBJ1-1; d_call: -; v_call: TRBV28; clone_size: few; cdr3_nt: TGTGCCAGCAGTTTGGCAGGGTCGAACACTGAAGCTTTCTTT; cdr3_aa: CASSLAGSNTEAFF
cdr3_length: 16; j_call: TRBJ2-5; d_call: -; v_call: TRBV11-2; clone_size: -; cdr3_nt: TGTGCCAGCAGCTTAGGGCCGGTAGGAGGGCAAGAGACCCAGTACTTC; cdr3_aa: CASSLGPVGGQETQYF
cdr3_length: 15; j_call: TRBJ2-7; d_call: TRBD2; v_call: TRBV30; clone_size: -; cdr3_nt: TGTGCCTGGAGTGTTGGACTAGCGGGCACCTACGAGCAGTACTTC; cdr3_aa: CAWSVGLAGTYEQYF
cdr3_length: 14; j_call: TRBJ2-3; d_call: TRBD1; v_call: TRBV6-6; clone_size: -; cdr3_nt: TGTGCCAGCAGTTCGCTGACAGGGCGGTATACGCAGTATTTT; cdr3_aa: CASSSLTGRYTQYF
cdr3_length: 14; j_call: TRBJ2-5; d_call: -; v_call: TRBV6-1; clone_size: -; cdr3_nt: TGTGCCAGCAGTGATTTCCAGGGTAAAGAGACCCAGTACTTC; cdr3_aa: CASSDFQGKETQYF
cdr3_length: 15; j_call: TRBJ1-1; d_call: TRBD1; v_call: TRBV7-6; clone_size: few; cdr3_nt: TGTGCCAGCAGCTTCCCGACAGGGCAGAACACTGAAGCTTTCTTT; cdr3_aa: CASSFPTGQNTEAFF
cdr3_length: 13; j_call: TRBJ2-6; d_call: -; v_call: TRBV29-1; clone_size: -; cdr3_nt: TGCAGCGTTGGAGTCTCTGGGGCCAACGTCCTGACTTTC; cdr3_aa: CSVGVSGANVLTF
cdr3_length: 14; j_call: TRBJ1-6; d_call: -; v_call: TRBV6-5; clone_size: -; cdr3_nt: TGTGCCAGCAGTTACGGAGGGGTGAATTCACCCCTCCACTTT; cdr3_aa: CASSYGGVNSPLHF
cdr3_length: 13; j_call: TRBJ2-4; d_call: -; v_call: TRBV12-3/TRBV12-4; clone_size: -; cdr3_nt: TGTGCCAGCAGTTTGGGCTTTATAAACATTCAGTACTTC; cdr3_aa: CASSLGFINIQYF
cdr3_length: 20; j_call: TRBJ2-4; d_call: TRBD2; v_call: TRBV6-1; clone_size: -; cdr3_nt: TGTGCCAGCAGTAAAGGACTAGCGGGGGGCCTACCCCTAGCCAAAAACATTCAGTACTTC; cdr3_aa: CASSKGLAGGLPLAKNIQYF
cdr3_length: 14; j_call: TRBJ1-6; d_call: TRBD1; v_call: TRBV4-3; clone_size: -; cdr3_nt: TGCGCCAGCAGCCTCTACGACAGGGACTCACCCCTCCACTTT; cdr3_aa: CASSLYDRDSPLHF
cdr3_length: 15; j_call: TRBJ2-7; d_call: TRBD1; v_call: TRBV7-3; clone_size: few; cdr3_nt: TGTGCCAGCAGCTTAAACGGGGGACAGGGATTCGAGCAGTACTTC; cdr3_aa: CASSLNGGQGFEQYF
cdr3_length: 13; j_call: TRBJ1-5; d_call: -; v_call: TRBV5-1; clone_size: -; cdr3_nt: TGCGCCAGCAGCTTAGGACAGAATCAGCCCCAGCATTTT; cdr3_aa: CASSLGQNQPQHF
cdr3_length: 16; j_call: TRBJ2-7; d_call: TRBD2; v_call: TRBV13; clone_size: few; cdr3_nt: TGTGCCAGCAGCTTAGGTTCTAGCGGGCCCTACTACGAGCAGTACTTC; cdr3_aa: CASSLGSSGPYYEQYF
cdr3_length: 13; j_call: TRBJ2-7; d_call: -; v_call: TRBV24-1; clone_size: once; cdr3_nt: TGTGCCACCTCCGGGAGTAGTTCCTACGAGCAGTACTTC; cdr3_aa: CATSGSSSYEQYF
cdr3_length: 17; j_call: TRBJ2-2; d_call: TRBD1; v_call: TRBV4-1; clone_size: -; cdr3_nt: TGCGCCAGCAGCCACCCGGGACAGGGGGCGAGCGGCGGGGAGCTGTTTTTT; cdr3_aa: CASSHPGQGASGGELFF
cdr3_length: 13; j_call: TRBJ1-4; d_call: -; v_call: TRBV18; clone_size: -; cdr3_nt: TGTGCCAGCTCACCATGGACTAGACAAAAACTGTTTTTT; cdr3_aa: CASSPWTRQKLFF
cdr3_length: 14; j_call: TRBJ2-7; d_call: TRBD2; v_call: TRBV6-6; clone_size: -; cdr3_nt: TGTGCCAGCCGGGGGCGGGAGGCATACTACGAGCAGTACTTC; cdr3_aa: CASRGREAYYEQYF
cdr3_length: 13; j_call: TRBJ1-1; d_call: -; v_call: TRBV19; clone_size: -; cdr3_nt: TGTGCCAGTAGTATGGGGAGGGGAACTGAAGCTTTCTTT; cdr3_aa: CASSMGRGTEAFF
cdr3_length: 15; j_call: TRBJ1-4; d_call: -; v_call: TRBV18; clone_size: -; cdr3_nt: TGTGCCAGCTCGCTTTCCCCAGCGGCCGGTGAAAAACTGTTTTTT; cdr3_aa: CASSLSPAAGEKLFF
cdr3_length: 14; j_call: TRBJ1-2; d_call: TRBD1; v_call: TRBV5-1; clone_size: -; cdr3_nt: TGCGCCAGCAGCTTGCCGGGACAGGTCTATGGCTACACCTTC; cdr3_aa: CASSLPGQVYGYTF
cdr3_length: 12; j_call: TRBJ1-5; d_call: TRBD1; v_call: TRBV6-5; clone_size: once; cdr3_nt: TGTGCCAGCAGAGCCAGGGGGCAGCCCCAGCATTTT; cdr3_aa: CASRARGQPQHF
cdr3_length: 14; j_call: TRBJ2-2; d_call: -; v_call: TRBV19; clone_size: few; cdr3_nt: TGTGCCAGTAGTCCTGACGGGACTCGGGGGGAGCTGTTTTTT; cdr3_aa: CASSPDGTRGELFF
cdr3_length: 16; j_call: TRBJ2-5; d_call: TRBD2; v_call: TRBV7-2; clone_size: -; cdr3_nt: TGTGCCAGCAGCTTAGGTGGGACTAGCGGCCAAGAGACCCAGTACTTC; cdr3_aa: CASSLGGTSGQETQYF
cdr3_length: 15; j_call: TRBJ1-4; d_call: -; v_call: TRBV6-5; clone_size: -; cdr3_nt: TGTGCCAGCAGTTACAGGGGGGGGGCTAATGAAAAACTGTTTTTT; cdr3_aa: CASSYRGGANEKLFF
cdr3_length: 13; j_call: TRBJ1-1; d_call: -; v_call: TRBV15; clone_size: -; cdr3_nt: TGTGCCACCAGCACCACATTGAACACTGAAGCTTTCTTT; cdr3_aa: CATSTTLNTEAFF
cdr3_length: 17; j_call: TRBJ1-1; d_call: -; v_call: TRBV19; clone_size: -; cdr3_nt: TGTGCCAGTAGCGGCGCTTGGGGGGGCGCGGGAGTCGCTGAAGCTTTCTTT; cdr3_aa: CASSGAWGGAGVAEAFF
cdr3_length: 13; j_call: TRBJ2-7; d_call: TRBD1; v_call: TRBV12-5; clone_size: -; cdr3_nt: TGTGCTAGTGGTTTGGGGACAGGGTTCGAGCAGTACTTC; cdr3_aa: CASGLGTGFEQYF
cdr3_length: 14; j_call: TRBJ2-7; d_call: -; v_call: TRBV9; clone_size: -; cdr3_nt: TGTGCCAGCAGCGTAGGATTACAGGGCTACGAGCAGTACTTC; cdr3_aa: CASSVGLQGYEQYF
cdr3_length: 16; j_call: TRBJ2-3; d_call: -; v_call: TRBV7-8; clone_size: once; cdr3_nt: TGTGCCAGCAGACTAGAGTGGGGAGCCGACACAGATACGCAGTATTTT; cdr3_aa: CASRLEWGADTDTQYF
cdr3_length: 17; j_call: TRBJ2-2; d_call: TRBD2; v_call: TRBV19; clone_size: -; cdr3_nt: TGTGCCAGTAGACTTAGCGGGGGGCCAAGCAACACCGGGGAGCTGTTTTTT; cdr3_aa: CASRLSGGPSNTGELFF
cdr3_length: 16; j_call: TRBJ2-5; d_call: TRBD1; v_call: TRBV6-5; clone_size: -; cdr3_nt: TGTGCCAGCAGTTACACCGGGACAGGGGGGCGGGAGACCCAGTACTTC; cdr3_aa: CASSYTGTGGRETQYF
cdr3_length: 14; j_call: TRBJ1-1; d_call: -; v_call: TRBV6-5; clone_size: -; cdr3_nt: TGTGCCAGCAGTTACGGGGCTTTGAACACTGAAGCTTTCTTT; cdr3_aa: CASSYGALNTEAFF
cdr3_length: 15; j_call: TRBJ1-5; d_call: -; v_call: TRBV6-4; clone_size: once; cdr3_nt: TGTGCCAGCAGTGACTTTCTCTGGGGAGGCAAGCCCCAGCATTTT; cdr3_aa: CASSDFLWGGKPQHF
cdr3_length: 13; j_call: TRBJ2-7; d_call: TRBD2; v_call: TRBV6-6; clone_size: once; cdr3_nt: TGTGCAGTCCGGTCGGGGGGGCGTGGCGAGCAGTACTTC; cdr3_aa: CAVRSGGRGEQYF
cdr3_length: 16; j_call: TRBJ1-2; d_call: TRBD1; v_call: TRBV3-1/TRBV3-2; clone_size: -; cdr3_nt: TGTGCCAGCAGCCCTGACAGGGGTAACCTTAACTATGGCTACACCTTC; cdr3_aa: CASSPDRGNLNYGYTF
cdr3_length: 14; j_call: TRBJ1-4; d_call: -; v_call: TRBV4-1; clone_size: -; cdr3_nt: TGCGCCAGCAGCCAAGTTCAGTTTAATGAAAAACTGTTTTTT; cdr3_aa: CASSQVQFNEKLFF
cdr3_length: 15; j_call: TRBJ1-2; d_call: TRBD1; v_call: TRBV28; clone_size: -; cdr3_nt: TGTGCCAGCAGCTGGGGGGACAGAGTCAACTATGGCTACACCTTC; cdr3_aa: CASSWGDRVNYGYTF
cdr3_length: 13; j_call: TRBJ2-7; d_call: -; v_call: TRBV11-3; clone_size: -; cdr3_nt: TGTGCCAGCAGCCCCTCCTCCTCCTACGAGCAGTACTTC; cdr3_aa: CASSPSSSYEQYF
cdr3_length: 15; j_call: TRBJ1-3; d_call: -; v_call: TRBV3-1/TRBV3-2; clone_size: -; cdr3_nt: TGTGCCAGCAGCCAAGTACCGGGCTCTGGAAACACCATATATTTT; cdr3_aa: CASSQVPGSGNTIYF